The 7 T cell receptor beta chains below all came from one sample that was sequenced in a study of cytomegalovirus exposure and HLA in healthy donors. The PCR employed 60 Vbeta primers together with 13 Jbeta primers. Assay used: immunoSEQ multiplex PCR; TCRdb lists only in-frame clones, some missing. The sample's table shows approximately 120,000 clones. Sequenced sample: PBMCs. All receptors come from a man aged 18-30 years in good health and CMV-seronegative.

The chain links TRBV5-1 to TRBJ2-7; weak D call: TRBD2 (5 bases). Between the trimmed V and J ends, which lost 3 bases and 0 bases, there was a span of 10 bases. Germline CDR1 and CDR2: SGHRS and YFSETQ. The CDR3 contains 14 residues. For the CDR3, the DNA is TGCGCCAGCAGCTCCTCGGGGAGCTCCTACGAGCAGTACTTC. Encoded protein: CASSSSGSSYEQYF.

This rearrangement joins TRBV5-4 to TRBJ1-5; D may be TRBD1 (6 bases). Germline V gene lookup returns CDR1 SGHNT and CDR2 YYREEE (reference sequence). The CDR3 extends over 13 amino acids. V gave up 4 bases and J gave up 4 bases, with 9 bases separating them. CDR3 protein: CASSLGQNQPQHF. The CDR3 bases are TGTGCCAGCAGCCTCGGACAGAATCAGCCCCAGCATTTT.

V and J are TRBV7-9 and TRBJ2-7, with a possible D match to TRBD1 (6 bases). Germline values: CDR1 SEHNR, CDR2 FQNEAQ (reference sequence). The CDR3 runs to 14 residues. The V gene lost 0 bases and the J gene lost 7 bases, with 13 bases spanning the gap. The CDR3 protein is CASSLAGAAVEQYF. In DNA, the CDR3 is TGTGCCAGCAGCTTAGCGGGGGCGGCCGTGGAGCAGTACTTC.

The rearrangement joins TRBV9 to TRBJ2-5; 8 positions agree with TRBD2. Unmatched junction bases numbered 9, after V lost 0 bases and J lost 2 bases. The CDR3 is made up of 17 amino acids. Germline values: CDR1 SGDLS, CDR2 YYNGEE. The CDR3 loop is CASSVATWGGGQETQYF. CDR3 bases: TGTGCCAGCAGCGTAGCTACTTGGGGCGGGGGGCAAGAGACCCAGTACTTC.

This sequence joins TRBV11-2 and TRBJ2-7; 12 bases agree with TRBD2. Germline V gene lookup returns CDR1 SGHAT and CDR2 FQNNGV. The CDR3 has 18 residues. The junction had 14 bases not matched to a gene; V was cut back by 2 bases and J by 6 bases. The CDR3 sequence is CASSLRLAGEGFQGEQYF. The CDR3 bases are TGTGCCAGCAGCTTAAGACTAGCGGGAGAGGGTTTTCAAGGCGAGCAGTACTTC.

This chain uses TRBV30 with TRBJ1-2; a weak D match, TRBD1 (5 bases). V lost 5 bases and J lost 5, with 15 bases in between. The CDR3 has 13 amino acids. In germline, CDR1 is GTSNPN, CDR2 SVGIG (reference sequence). CDR3 amino acids: CAWRIGGGYGYTF. The DNA for the CDR3 is TGTGCCTGGCGAATTGGGGGGGGGTATGGCTACACCTTC.

Details on this clone: Sequence at one end of the junction differs from germline and may be a read error. The rearrangement uses TRBV18 and TRBJ1-2; TRBD1 agrees at 7 bases. Germline CDR1 is KGHSH and CDR2 is LQKENI. This CDR3 contains 16 residues. DNA of the CDR3: TGTGCCAGCGCACCACCGTCCTCGATGACAGGGCGCGGCTACACCTTC. Its protein product is CASAPPSSMTGRGYTF.